This TCR beta chain stems from a study of blood T cell repertoires in COVID-19. Looking at the study overall: Samples representing acute and convalescent COVID-19 were sourced from the United States, Italy and Spain. T cells, B-cell-depleted T cells, or PBMCs provided the cDNA or gDNA that served as material.

The CDR3 runs 13 residues. Trimming stripped 5 bases from V and 5 bases from J, with 12 bases between. In germline, CDR1 is MDHEN, CDR2 SYDVKM. Authors' processing steps: Reference gene primer amplification gave estimated nucleated cell counts. Method: immunoSEQ multiplex PCR; TCRdb's copy keeps in-frame clones and lacks some. The DNA gave D and trimming, while V, J and clone size come from that table. The sample carries fewer than 40,000 clones, 91% recorded once. Sequencing was carried out using peripheral blood. The rearrangement uses TRBV28 and TRBJ2-5, with a weak D call TRBD2 (5 bases). This receptor was taken from a human donor with active COVID-19. The donor label of this sample is uncertain. This chain's CDR3 is CASSTGLGETQYF. In DNA, the CDR3 is TGTGCCAGCAGTACCGGACTCGGGGAGACCCAGTACTTC.